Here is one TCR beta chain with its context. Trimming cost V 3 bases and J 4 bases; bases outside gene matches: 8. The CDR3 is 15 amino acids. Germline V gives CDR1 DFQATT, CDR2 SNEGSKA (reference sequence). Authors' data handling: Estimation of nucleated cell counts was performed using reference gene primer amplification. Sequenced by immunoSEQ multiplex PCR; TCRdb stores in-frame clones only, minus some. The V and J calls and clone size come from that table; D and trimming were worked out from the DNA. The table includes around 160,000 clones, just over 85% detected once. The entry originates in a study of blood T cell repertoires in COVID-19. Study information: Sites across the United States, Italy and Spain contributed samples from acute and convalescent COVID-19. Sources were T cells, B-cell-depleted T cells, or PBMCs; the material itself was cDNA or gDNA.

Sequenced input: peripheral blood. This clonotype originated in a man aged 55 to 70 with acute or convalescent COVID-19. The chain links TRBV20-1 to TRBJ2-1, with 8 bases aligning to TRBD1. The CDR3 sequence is CSASRGQGGYNEQFF. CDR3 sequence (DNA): TGCAGTGCTAGTCGAGGACAGGGTGGGTACAATGAGCAGTTCTTC.